The following is a T cell receptor (beta chain) sequence with its context. Which antigen it targets is not known. One base away lies a much larger clone, so this may be a sequencing read error. The CDR3 numbers 14 residues from cysteine through phenylalanine. Kept here is only the CDR3 DNA, which spans 42 bases and is read in frame from base 1. The germline V gene yields SGHDT for CDR1 and YYEEEE for CDR2. The sample's time point label, in plain terms: persistent/refractory GD, antithyroid drugs over 5 years with positive TRAb. RNA was extracted from PBMCs in TRIzol for both TCR sequencing and RNA sequencing. The diagnosis of Graves' disease was made according to American Thyroid Association guidelines. The patients came from an endocrinology department in Xi'an, China. Each patient gave 9 to 10 milliliters of peripheral blood, collected in an EDTA anticoagulant tube. PBMCs were isolated by Ficoll Paque Plus density gradient separation without further T cell sorting. RNA quality was checked with an Agilent 2100 Bioanalyzer and agarose gel, and concentration with a NanoDrop 2000.

Receptor amplification or capture employed multiplex PCR. The sequencer was an Illumina HiSeq 4000. To build TCR beta libraries, CDR3 regions were amplified by Arm-PCR using iRepertoire HTBI primers. Before sequencing, the PCR products went through gel purification. For the original study's pipeline: A total of 62 TRBV and more than twelve TRBJ segments were identified across samples and were used for gene usage analysis of CDR3 amino acid clonotypes. Filtered high-quality paired reads were merged into contigs using COPE and FqMerger. Contigs were aligned with BLAST to IMGT TRBV, TRBD and TRBJ reference genes, and CDR3 was defined per IMGT. Clonotypes above 0.1% frequency were classified as highly expanded clones. Shannon entropy served as the measure of repertoire diversity, while the Gini coefficient captured V-J evenness. A clonotype found in more than one individual was treated as public. TCRdb passed the public sequencing reads through fastp at Q25 and MiXCR, retaining productive beta sequences. CDR3 protein duplicates are merged, each entry listing the most common genes and DNA. Here the V and J calls rest on TCRdb's processing, not on the authors' analysis. This sample gives a few hundred thousand distinct CDR3 sequences in total; around 23% of them show up just once. The ten largest clonotypes hold 25% to 30% of the sample.

This sample is drawn from a study of regulatory T cells in long-lasting Graves disease (dated by TCRdb to about 2021). Background on the whole study: Persistent Graves' disease was defined as antithyroid drug treatment for over 5 years with persistently positive TSH receptor autoantibodies. Persistent Graves' disease patients in the clinical cohort had taken antithyroid drugs for about 10.3 years on average. This study used TCR sequencing and RNA sequencing of peripheral blood to compare persistent Graves' disease patients against newly diagnosed Graves' disease patients. The study was registered as a clinical trial and conducted in China. A total of some 33 samples were covered by TCR sequencing, comprising approximately 13 persistent and roughly 20 newly diagnosed Graves' disease patients.

What the work shows at the level of the full study, not this receptor alone: Persistent patients shared more public clonotypes among themselves (2,741) than newly diagnosed patients did (over 950). Because the primary lesion, thyroid tissue, could not be accessed, the study looked at peripheral blood alone. Only the TCR beta chain was sequenced and analyzed. Compared with newly diagnosed patients, patients with persistent Graves' disease had lower TCR Shannon entropy and fewer highly expanded clones, which suggests clonal expansion. Preferential use of TRBV28, TRBJ1-2 and TRBJ2-5 was observed in persistent disease, whereas TRBV20-1 and TRBJ2-1 were favored in newly diagnosed disease. The small sample size was acknowledged by the authors as a limitation that may reduce accuracy.

Sequenced here: peripheral blood mononuclear cells (PBMCs), sampled when the disease was refractory, from a patient treated with antithyroid drugs. The chain was built from TRBV5-6 and TRBJ2-7; the D gene cannot be named for sure. This sequence originates from a middle-aged woman with Graves disease. Donor details come from another sample of the same person, matched by shared clones. The DNA reads as follows: TGTACCAGCAGCTTGGTCGGCACATCCTACGAGCAGTACTTC. It is translated as CTSSLVGTSYEQYF. This CDR3, with the reference TRBV5-6 and TRBJ2-7 proteins standing in past its ends, gives the full variable domain DAGVTQSPTHLIKTRGQQVTLRCSPKSGHDTVSWYQQALGQGPQFIFQYYEEEERQRGNFPDRFSGHQFPNYSSELNVNALLLGDSALYLCTSSLVGTSYEQYFGPGTRLTVT.